The rows below give T cell receptor beta chains drawn from one sample of a study of blood T cell repertoires in COVID-19. Sequencing was performed with immunoSEQ multiplex PCR; in TCRdb, only in-frame clones are kept and a portion is missing. Here the sample spans 50,000 to 65,000 clones, around 80% being singletons. The specimen was peripheral blood. The source of these receptors is a woman in her sixties or seventies with acute or convalescent COVID-19. The CDR3 runs from the conserved cysteine through the conserved F or W.

j_gene,v_gene,CDR3aa
TRBJ2-3,TRBV7-2,CASSLVGAGGRASTDTQYF
TRBJ1-1,TRBV27,CASSRGGLGYTEAFF
TRBJ2-3,TRBV5-5,CASSIAGGRRTDTQYF
TRBJ1-1,TRBV6-1,CASSEAGREPLYTEAFF
TRBJ1-2,TRBV6-5,CASSSTVTGYTF
TRBJ1-1,TRBV5-4,CASSQAAGWSNTEAFF
TRBJ2-3,TRBV29-1,CSVDGGGITDTQYF
TRBJ1-4,TRBV13,CASSRTGEAEKLFF
TRBJ2-1,TRBV24-1,CATSDSRAGGTSSYNEQFF
TRBJ1-1,TRBV5-1,CASSPGDHTEAFF
TRBJ2-7,TRBV5-5,CASSLAGITYEQYF
TRBJ1-2,TRBV18,CASSPGQGANYGYTF
TRBJ1-1,TRBV18,CASSPPTGVNTEAFF
TRBJ2-4,TRBV11-2,CASSLAWDSSIQYF
TRBJ2-7,TRBV3-1/TRBV3-2,CASSHDRGMVYEQYF
TRBJ1-4,TRBV6-1,CASSEARQGVREKLFF
TRBJ2-3,TRBV6-5,CASSSAALGTQYF
TRBJ2-2,TRBV30,CAWSGGANTGELFF
TRBJ1-1,TRBV20-1,CSASGTGGLHTEAFF
TRBJ2-1,TRBV7-9,CASSPRSGGVNEQFF
TRBJ1-1,TRBV7-9,CAGAGIWTEAFF
TRBJ1-2,TRBV29-1,CSVETTQETYGYTF
TRBJ1-2,TRBV5-1,CASSLPGSYYGYTF
TRBJ2-7,TRBV5-1,CASSLDRRNEQYF
TRBJ1-2,TRBV19,CASSDRAYGYTF
TRBJ2-3,TRBV6-6,CASSSRGTDTQYF
TRBJ2-7,TRBV4-1,CASSQTRAEQYF